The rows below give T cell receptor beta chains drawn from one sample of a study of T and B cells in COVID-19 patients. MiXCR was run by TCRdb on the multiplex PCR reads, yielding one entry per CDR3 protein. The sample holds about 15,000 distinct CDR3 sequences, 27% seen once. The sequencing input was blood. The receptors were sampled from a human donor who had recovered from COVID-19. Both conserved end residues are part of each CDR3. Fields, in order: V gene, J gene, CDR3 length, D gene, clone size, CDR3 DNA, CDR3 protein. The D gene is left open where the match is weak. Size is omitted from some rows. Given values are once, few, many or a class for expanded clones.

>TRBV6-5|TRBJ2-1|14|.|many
TGTGCCAGCAACCGGGACCCATCCTACAATGAGCAGTTCTTC
CASNRDPSYNEQFF
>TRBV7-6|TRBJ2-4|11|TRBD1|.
TGTGCCAGCAGCTACAGGGGGATTCAGTACTTC
CASSYRGIQYF
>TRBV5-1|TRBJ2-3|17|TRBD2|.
TGCGCCAGCAGCTTCCGACTAGCGGGAGGGAACACAGATACGCAGTATTTT
CASSFRLAGGNTDTQYF
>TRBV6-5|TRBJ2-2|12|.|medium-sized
TGTGCCAGCAGAAAAGGAGCCGGGGAGCTGTTTTTT
CASRKGAGELFF
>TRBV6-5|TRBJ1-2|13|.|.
TGTGCCAGCAGTTACGGGGAGTACTATGGCTACACCTTC
CASSYGEYYGYTF
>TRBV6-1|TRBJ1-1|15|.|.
TGTGCCAGCAGTGAAGCGCGGGTGGCAGGGGCTGAAGCTTTCTTT
CASSEARVAGAEAFF
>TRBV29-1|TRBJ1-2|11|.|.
TGCAGCGTTGTTGAAGGCTATGGCTACACCTTC
CSVVEGYGYTF
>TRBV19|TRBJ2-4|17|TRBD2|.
TGTGCCAGTAGTTCCGACCCCGGGGGACTAGCCAAAAACATTCGGTACTTC
CASSSDPGGLAKNIRYF
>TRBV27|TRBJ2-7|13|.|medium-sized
TGTGCCAGCAGTCCTGGGTTAAGCTACGAGCAGTACTTC
CASSPGLSYEQYF
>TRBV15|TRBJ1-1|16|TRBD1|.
TGTGCCACCAGCAGACCCAGACAGGGTAAGGTTGGTGAAGCTTTCTTT
CATSRPRQGKVGEAFF
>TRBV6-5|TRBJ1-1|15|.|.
TGTGCCAGCAGTTACTCGGCAGGATTGAACACTGAAGCTTTCTTT
CASSYSAGLNTEAFF
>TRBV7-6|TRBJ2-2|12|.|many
TGTGCCAGCAGGACGAACACCGGGGAGCTGTTTTTT
CASRTNTGELFF
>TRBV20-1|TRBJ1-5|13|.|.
TGCAGTGCTACTGCGGGGGCCAAGCAGCCCCAGCATTTT
CSATAGAKQPQHF
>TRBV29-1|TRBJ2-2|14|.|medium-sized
TGCAGCGCTGCCAGGGGCCGGAACACCGGGGAGCTGTTTTTT
CSAARGRNTGELFF
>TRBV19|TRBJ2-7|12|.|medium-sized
TGTGCCAGTAGTATAGGCCCGTCCGAGCAGTACTTC
CASSIGPSEQYF
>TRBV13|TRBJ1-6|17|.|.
TGTGCCAGCAGCACCCGCACATCCGGGACCTTAAATTCACCCCTCCACTTT
CASSTRTSGTLNSPLHF
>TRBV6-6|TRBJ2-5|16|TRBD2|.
TGTGCCAGCATGGGGGGGGAGGAGTCCACCCAAGAGACCCAGTACTTC
CASMGGEESTQETQYF
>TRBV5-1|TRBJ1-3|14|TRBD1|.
TGCGCCAGCAGACCCGACAGGGAGGGAAACACCATATATTTT
CASRPDREGNTIYF
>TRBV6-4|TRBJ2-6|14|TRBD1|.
TGTGCCAGCAGTGGGGGGGGGACAGGGAACGTCCTGACTTTC
CASSGGGTGNVLTF
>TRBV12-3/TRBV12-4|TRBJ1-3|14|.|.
TGTGACAGCAGTACAGGGACAAGTGGAAACACCATATATTTT
CDSSTGTSGNTIYF
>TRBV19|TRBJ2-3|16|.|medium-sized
TGTGCCAGTAGTACCCCCCTACGACAGGGAGGAGGTACGCAGTATTTT
CASSTPLRQGGGTQYF
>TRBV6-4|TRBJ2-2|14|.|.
TGTGCCAGCAGTGAAAGAGGGGGAACCGGGGAGCTGTTTTTT
CASSERGGTGELFF
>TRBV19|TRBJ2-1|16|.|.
TGTGCCAGTAGTTCCATCGACCGCGCCTTGGCATGTGAGCAGTTCTTC
CASSSIDRALACEQFF
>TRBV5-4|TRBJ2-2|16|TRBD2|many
TGTGCCAGCAACGGACTAGCGGGCGTGAACACCGGGGAGCTGTTTTTT
CASNGLAGVNTGELFF
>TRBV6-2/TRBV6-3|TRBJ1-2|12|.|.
TGTGCCAGCTGTCGTTTCGGGTATGGCTACACCTTC
CASCRFGYGYTF
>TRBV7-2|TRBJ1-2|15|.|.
TGTGCCAGCAGCTTCGTAGCAGACTGGACCCGGGGCTACACCTTC
CASSFVADWTRGYTF